A single sample is the source of the 4 T cell receptor beta chains below, sequenced in a study of T cell responses to AZD1222 COVID-19 vaccine (dated by TCRdb to the early 2020s). Library preparation employed the immunoSEQ multiplex PCR assay. Entries here come from immuneACCESS through TCRdb and include only in-frame sequences with V and J called. Some clones fail to appear in such tables; in the studies checked, an unresolved V gene covers under half of the shortfall, and the cause of the remainder is unknown. The sample data list about 130,000 clones, and over 90% of these were observed just once. The top ten clonotypes cover about 0.91% of the sample. In light of the paper, this sample's time point label describes: baseline before first vaccination. The sequenced sample was peripheral blood, obtained on day 0 of AZD1222 vaccination. All receptors come from an adult in good health.

The V gene is TRBV5-1, the J gene TRBJ1-1, with 9 bases aligning to TRBD1. From germline, CDR1 is SGHRS and CDR2 YFSETQ. V was clipped by 3 bases and J by 1 base; unmatched bases: 7. The CDR3 consists of 16 residues. The DNA of the CDR3 is TGCGCCAGCAGCTACCCCGACAGGGGGGGGAACACTGAAGCTTTCTTT. Its protein is CASSYPDRGGNTEAFF.

CDR3 nucleotide sequence: TGTGCCAGCAAGGCAGGGTGGTTGTATGCTGAAGCTTTCTTT. Translating it yields CASKAGWLYAEAFF. The chain has TRBV6-5 and TRBJ1-1, with TRBD1 as a possible D gene (5 bases). Germline values: CDR1 MNHEY, CDR2 SVGAGI. Trimming left V 7 bases short and J 6 bases short, with 18 bases between. This CDR3 region has 14 residues.

J is TRBJ2-7 and V is TRBV9; D is ambiguous. This CDR3 spans 14 amino acids. Trimming shortened V by 0 bases and J by 2 bases, and 9 bases separated the two germline ends. Germline V gives CDR1 SGDLS, CDR2 YYNGEE. For the CDR3, the DNA is TGTGCCAGCAGCGTAGGGTCACAGACCTACGAGCAGTACTTC. Encoded protein: CASSVGSQTYEQYF.

CDR3 amino acids: CASSPRGAASDTQYF. CDR3 DNA sequence: TGTGCCAGCTCACCCCGGGGGGCGGCCTCAGATACGCAGTATTTT. The rearrangement joins TRBV18 to TRBJ2-3; D might be TRBD2 (7 bases). V lost 3 bases and J 4 bases, leaving 14 bases between the germline ends. Germline V gene lookup returns CDR1 KGHSH and CDR2 LQKENI. The CDR3 totals 15 residues.